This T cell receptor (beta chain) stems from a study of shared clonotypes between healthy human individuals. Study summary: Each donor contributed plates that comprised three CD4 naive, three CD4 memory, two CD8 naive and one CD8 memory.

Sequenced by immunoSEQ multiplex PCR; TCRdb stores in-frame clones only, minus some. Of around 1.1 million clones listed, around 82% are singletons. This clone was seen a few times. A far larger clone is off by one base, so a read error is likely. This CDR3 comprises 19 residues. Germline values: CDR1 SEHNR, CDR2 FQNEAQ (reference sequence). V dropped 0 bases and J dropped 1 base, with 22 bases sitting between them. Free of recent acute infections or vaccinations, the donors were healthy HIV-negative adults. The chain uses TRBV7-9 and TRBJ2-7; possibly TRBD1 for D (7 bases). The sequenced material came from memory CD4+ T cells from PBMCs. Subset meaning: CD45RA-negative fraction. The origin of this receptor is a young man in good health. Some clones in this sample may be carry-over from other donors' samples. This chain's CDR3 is CASSLAVRAGGLGSYEQYF. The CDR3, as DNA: TGTGCCAGCAGCTTAGCGGTGAGAGCAGGGGGACTGGGGTCCTACGAGCAGTACTTC. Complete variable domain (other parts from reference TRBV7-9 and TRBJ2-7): DTGVSQNPRHKITKRGQNVTFRCDPISEHNRLYWYRQTLGQGPEFLTYFQNEAQLEKSRLLSDRFSAERPKGSFSTLEIQRTEQGDSAMYLCASSLAVRAGGLGSYEQYFGPGTRLTVT.